The entry that follows covers one TCR beta chain sequence. In the source study's methods: How many nucleated cells were present was estimated from reference gene primer amplification. Clones were sequenced by immunoSEQ multiplex PCR, and TCRdb holds only the in-frame ones, with some missing. That table furnishes V, J and clone size, whereas the DNA furnished D and trimming. The sample lists about 68,000 clones; roughly 89% were seen once. The CDR3 is 13 amino acids. In germline, CDR1 is MNHEY, CDR2 SMNVEV (reference sequence). V shed 8 bases and J 4 bases; nucleotides not matched to a gene: 1. The sample originates from a study of blood T cell repertoires in COVID-19. Study background: The United States, Italy and Spain supplied acute and convalescent COVID-19 samples.

This TCR came from a man aged 25-40 years with acute or convalescent COVID-19. The specimen sequenced was peripheral blood. The chain links TRBV27 to TRBJ2-7, with 14 bases fitting TRBD2. The CDR3: CASRLAGGYEQYF. The CDR3 DNA sequence: TGTGCCAGCCGACTAGCGGGAGGGTACGAGCAGTACTTC.